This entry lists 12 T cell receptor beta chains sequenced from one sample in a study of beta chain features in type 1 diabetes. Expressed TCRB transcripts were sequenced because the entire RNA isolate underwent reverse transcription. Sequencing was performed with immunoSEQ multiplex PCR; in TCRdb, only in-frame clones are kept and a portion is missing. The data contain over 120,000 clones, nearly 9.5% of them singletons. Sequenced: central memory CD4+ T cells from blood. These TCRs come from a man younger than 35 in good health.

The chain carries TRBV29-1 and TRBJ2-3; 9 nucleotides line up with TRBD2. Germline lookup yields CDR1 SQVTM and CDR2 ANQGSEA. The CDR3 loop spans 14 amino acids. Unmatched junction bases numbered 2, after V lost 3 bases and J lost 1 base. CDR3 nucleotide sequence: TGCAGCGTTGATGGCGGGGGGGGCACAGATACGCAGTATTTT. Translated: CSVDGGGGTDTQYF.

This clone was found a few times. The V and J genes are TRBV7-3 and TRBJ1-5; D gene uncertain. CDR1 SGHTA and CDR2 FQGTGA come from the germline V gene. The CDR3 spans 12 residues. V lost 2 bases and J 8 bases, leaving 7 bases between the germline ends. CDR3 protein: CASSLVGEPQHF. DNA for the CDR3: TGTGCCAGCAGCTTAGTCGGGGAGCCCCAGCATTTT.

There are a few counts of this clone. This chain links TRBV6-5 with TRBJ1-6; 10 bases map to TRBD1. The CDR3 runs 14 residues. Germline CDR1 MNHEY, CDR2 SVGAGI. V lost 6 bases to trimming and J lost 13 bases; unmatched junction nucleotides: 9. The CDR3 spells CASRRQGAQWPLHF. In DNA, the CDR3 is TGTGCCAGCAGAAGACAGGGGGCGCAATGGCCCCTCCACTTT.

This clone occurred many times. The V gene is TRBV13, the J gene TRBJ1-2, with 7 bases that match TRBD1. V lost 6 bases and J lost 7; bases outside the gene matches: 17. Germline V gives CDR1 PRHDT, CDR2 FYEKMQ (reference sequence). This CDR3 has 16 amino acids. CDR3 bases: TGTGCCAGCAGTCGTGGGACAGCCGATCAGATGGGTGGCTACACCTTC. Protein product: CASSRGTADQMGGYTF.

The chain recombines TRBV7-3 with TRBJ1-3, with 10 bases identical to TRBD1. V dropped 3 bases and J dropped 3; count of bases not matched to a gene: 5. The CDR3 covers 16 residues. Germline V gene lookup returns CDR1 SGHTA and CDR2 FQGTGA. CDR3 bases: TGTGCCAGCAGCTTTCGAGGGACAGGGGATGGAAACACCATATATTTT. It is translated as CASSFRGTGDGNTIYF.

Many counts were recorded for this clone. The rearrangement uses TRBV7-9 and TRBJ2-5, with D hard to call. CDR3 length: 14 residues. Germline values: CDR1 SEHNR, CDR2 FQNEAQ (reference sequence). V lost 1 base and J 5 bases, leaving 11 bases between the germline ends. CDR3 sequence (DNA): TGTGCCAGCAGCTTAGACCCGGGTGCGGAGACCCAGTACTTC. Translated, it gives CASSLDPGAETQYF.

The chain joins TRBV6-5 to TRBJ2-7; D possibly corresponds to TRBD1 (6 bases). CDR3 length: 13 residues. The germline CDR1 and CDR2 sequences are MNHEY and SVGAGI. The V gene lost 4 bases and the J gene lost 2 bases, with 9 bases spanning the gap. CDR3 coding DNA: TGTGCCAGCAGTTCGACAGGTACCTACGAGCAGTACTTC. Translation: CASSSTGTYEQYF.

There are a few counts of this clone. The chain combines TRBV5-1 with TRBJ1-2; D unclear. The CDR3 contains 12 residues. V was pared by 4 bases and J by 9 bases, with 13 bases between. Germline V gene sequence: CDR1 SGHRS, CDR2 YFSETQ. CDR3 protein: CASSVVGLSYTF. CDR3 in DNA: TGCGCCAGCAGCGTCGTCGGGTTGAGCTACACCTTC.

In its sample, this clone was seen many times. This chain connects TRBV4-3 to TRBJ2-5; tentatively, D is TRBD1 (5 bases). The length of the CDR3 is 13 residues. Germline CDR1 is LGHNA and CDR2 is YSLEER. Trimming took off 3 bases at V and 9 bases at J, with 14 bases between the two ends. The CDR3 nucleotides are TGCGCCAGCAGCCAGACAGCCTCAGGAGCCCAGTACTTC. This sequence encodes CASSQTASGAQYF.

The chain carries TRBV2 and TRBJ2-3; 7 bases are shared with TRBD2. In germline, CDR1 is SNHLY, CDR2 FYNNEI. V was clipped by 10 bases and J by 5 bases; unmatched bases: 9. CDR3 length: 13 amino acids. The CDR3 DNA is TGTGCCAACGGACTAGGGAGGGGAGATACGCAGTATTTT. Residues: CANGLGRGDTQYF.

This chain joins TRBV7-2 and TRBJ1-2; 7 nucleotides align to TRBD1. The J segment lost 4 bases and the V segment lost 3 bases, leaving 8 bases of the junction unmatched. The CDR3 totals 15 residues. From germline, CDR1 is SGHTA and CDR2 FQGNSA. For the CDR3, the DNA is TGTGCCAGCAGCTTTCGCGGACAGGATGGCTATGGCTACACCTTC. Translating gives CASSFRGQDGYGYTF.

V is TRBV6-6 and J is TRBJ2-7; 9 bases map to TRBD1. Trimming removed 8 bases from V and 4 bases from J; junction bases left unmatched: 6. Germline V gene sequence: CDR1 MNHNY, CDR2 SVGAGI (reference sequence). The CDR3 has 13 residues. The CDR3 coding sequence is TGTGCCAGCGGGGGACAGGGTATTTACGAGCAGTACTTC. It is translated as CASGGQGIYEQYF.